This record concerns one TCR beta chain sequence. The data belong to a study of technical replicates of blood from a handful of donors. The method was immunoSEQ multiplex PCR; TCRdb's version includes in-frame clones alone and lacks a portion of them. Here the sample spans about 70,000 clones, 92% being singletons. The CDR3 spans 15 residues. With V trimmed by 2 bases and J by 5 bases, 7 bases remained unmatched. The germline V gene encodes CDR1 MDHEN and CDR2 SYDVKM. This TCR was recovered from a human donor in good health. The chain carries TRBV28 and TRBJ2-3, with 7 bases aligning to TRBD1. The sample comprised T cells isolated from PBMCs. The CDR3 here is CASSLNGQGEDTQYF. DNA of the CDR3: TGTGCCAGCAGTTTAAACGGCCAGGGGGAAGATACGCAGTATTTT.